Below, 22 T cell receptor beta chains from the same sample are listed, as sequenced in a study of early T cells in non-severe SARS-CoV-2 infection. TCRdb redid the calling of the 5' RACE reads with MiXCR, one entry per CDR3 protein. The sample carries about 44,000 distinct CDR3 sequences, about 23% recorded once. The sequencing here drew on whole blood, taken at baseline. The receptors shown here come from an adult who was a healthcare worker with PCR-confirmed SARS-CoV-2 infection or an uninfected control (not recorded which).

This chain links TRBV6-2 or TRBV6-3 with TRBJ2-1; 13 positions match TRBD2. Germline CDR1 MNHEY, CDR2 SVGEGT. Losses at the gene ends were 6 bases for V and 4 bases for J; bases not matched to a gene: 9. The CDR3 consists of 17 residues. The CDR3 DNA reads TGTGCCAGCAGCTTACGCGGACTAGCGGGAGTATACAATGAGCAGTTCTTC. This gives the protein CASSLRGLAGVYNEQFF.

The rearrangement joins TRBV12-3 or TRBV12-4 to TRBJ2-5; D may correspond to TRBD1 or TRBD2 (6 bases each). V lost 4 bases and J 4 bases, leaving 16 bases between the germline ends. CDR3 length equals 15 residues. CDR3 region: CASSWDGGSGETQYF. The CDR3 coding sequence is TGTGCCAGCAGTTGGGACGGGGGCTCTGGAGAGACCCAGTACTTC.

The CDR3 here is CASSNNRGSEQYF. The CDR3, as DNA: TGTGCCAGCAGTAACAACAGGGGATCCGAGCAGTACTTC. The chain uses TRBV2 and TRBJ2-7; TRBD1 matches 7 bases. The CDR3 is made up of 13 amino acids. Trimming removed 5 bases from V and 6 bases from J; junction bases left unmatched: 7. Germline CDR1 reads SNHLY; CDR2 reads FYNNEI.

The chain employs TRBV5-4 and TRBJ2-7; D not certain. Trimming took 0 bases from V and 4 from J, leaving 14 bases between them. Germline-derived CDR1 and CDR2 are SGHNT and YYREEE (reference sequence). The CDR3 runs 15 residues. CDR3 nucleotides: TGTGCCAGCAGCTTGGCTCCTCATCGTGCTTACGAGCAGTACTTC. Its protein product is CASSLAPHRAYEQYF. The whole variable domain, remainder taken from reference TRBV5-4 and TRBJ2-7, is ETGVTQSPTHLIKTRGQQVTLRCSSQSGHNTVSWYQQALGQGPQFIFQYYREEENGRGNFPPRFSGLQFPNYSSELNVNALELDDSALYLCASSLAPHRAYEQYFGPGTRLTVT.

The CDR3 DNA is TGCAGCCTCACCGGAGCCCTGGGGGCAGAGACCCAGTACTTC. Its protein product is CSLTGALGAETQYF. The rearrangement uses TRBV29-1 and TRBJ2-5; tentatively, D is TRBD1 (6 bases). Deletions cut 8 bases from V and 4 bases from J, with 20 bases between. The CDR3 consists of 14 residues. Germline CDR1 reads SQVTM; CDR2 reads ANQGSEA.

The rearrangement uses TRBV20-1 and TRBJ2-7; D is perhaps TRBD1 (5 bases). Germline values: CDR1 DFQATT, CDR2 SNEGSKA (reference sequence). The V and J ends lost 3 bases and 1 base respectively, with 13 bases between them. The CDR3 runs 14 residues. The CDR3 here is CSASLGRSSYEQYF. Here the CDR3 DNA reads TGCAGTGCTAGTTTGGGGCGCAGTTCCTACGAGCAGTACTTC.

The V and J genes are TRBV9 and TRBJ2-5; D is tentatively TRBD1 or TRBD2 (5 bases each). The CDR3 loop spans 14 amino acids. Germline V gene lookup returns CDR1 SGDLS and CDR2 YYNGEE. Trimming shortened V by 3 bases and J by 2 bases, and 11 bases separated the two germline ends. CDR3 in amino acids: CASSGRDAQETQYF. The CDR3 nucleotides read TGTGCCAGCAGCGGCCGGGACGCTCAAGAGACCCAGTACTTC.

This clonotype was seen only a few times. V usage is TRBV13 and J usage is TRBJ2-7, with D tentatively TRBD2 (5 bases). Per germline, CDR1 PRHDT and CDR2 FYEKMQ (reference sequence). There are 15 residues in the CDR3. V lost 0 bases to trimming and J lost 1 base, with 10 bases between them. This CDR3 is CASSLGLAGSYEQYF. CDR3 bases: TGTGCCAGCAGCTTAGGCCTAGCAGGATCCTACGAGCAGTACTTC.

J is TRBJ2-3 and V is TRBV9; 15 nucleotides align to TRBD2. V trimming: 4 bases; J trimming: 4 bases; junction bases outside the gene matches: 13. The CDR3 contains 19 residues. CDR1 SGDLS and CDR2 YYNGEE come from the germline V gene. CDR3 loop: CASSQEGLAGGLMADTQYF. The CDR3 nucleotides are TGTGCCAGCAGCCAGGAAGGACTAGCGGGGGGGCTAATGGCAGATACGCAGTATTTT.

The rearrangement links TRBV12-3 or TRBV12-4 to TRBJ1-2, with TRBD1 as a possible D gene (6 bases). This CDR3 comprises 13 residues. Trimming took off 5 bases at V and 5 bases at J, with 12 bases between the two ends. The CDR3 loop reads CASSQGTRYGYTF. The CDR3 region has the DNA TGTGCCAGCAGTCAGGGGACGAGGTATGGCTACACCTTC.

Comment on this clonotype: One end of the junction varies from germline; a read error may be responsible. J is TRBJ2-7 and V is TRBV9; 8 bases agree with TRBD2. There are 15 residues in the CDR3. Germline assignment: CDR1 SGDLS and CDR2 YYNGEE. The CDR3 loop is CASSSGPGGGYEQYF. The CDR3 DNA follows: TGTGCCAGCAGCTCCGGGCCTGGCGGGGGGTACGAGCAGTATTTC.

The chain is built from TRBV7-9 and TRBJ1-4; the D is unclear. The CDR3 sequence is 15 residues long. CDR1 and CDR2 from the germline V gene are SEHNR and FQNEAQ (reference sequence). V was cut by 2 bases and J by 8 bases, with 15 bases left in between. The CDR3, as DNA: TGTGCCAGCAGCTTATATGGCGGGCCGGAGGAAAAACTGTTTTTT. Amino acid sequence: CASSLYGGPEEKLFF. The full variable domain, with the rest looked up from reference TRBV7-9 and TRBJ1-4, is DTGVSQNPRHKITKRGQNVTFRCDPISEHNRLYWYRQTLGQGPEFLTYFQNEAQLEKSRLLSDRFSAERPKGSFSTLEIQRTEQGDSAMYLCASSLYGGPEEKLFFGSGTQLSVL.

The CDR3 DNA follows: TGCGCCAGCATTAGGGCCCACCGAGCCCACGAGCAGTACTTC. It codes for CASIRAHRAHEQYF. The chain has TRBV5-1 and TRBJ2-7; D is ambiguous. From germline, CDR1 is SGHRS and CDR2 YFSETQ. There are 14 residues in the CDR3. The V and J ends lost 6 bases and 5 bases respectively, with 18 bases between them.

This clonotype came up a few times. V usage is TRBV11-2 and J usage is TRBJ2-3, with 9 nucleotides matching TRBD1. V dropped 5 bases and J dropped 5; count of bases not matched to a gene: 8. From germline, CDR1 is SGHAT and CDR2 FQNNGV. The CDR3 loop spans 15 amino acids. The CDR3 loop reads CASSGTGITEDTQYF. For the CDR3, the DNA is TGTGCCAGCAGCGGGACAGGGATCACAGAAGATACGCAGTATTTT.

V is TRBV27 and J is TRBJ1-1, with TRBD1 identical over 7 bases. The CDR3 covers 14 residues. Looked up from germline, CDR1 is MNHEY and CDR2 is SMNVEV (reference sequence). V shed 0 bases, J shed 7 bases, and the junction held 5 bases outside the gene matches. The CDR3 DNA reads as TGTGCCAGCAGTTTATCATGGGACAGCTTTGAAGCTTTCTTT. Residues: CASSLSWDSFEAFF.

The table lists this clonotype with a few counts. The CDR3 reads CASSTTPGLSADTQYF. Here the CDR3 DNA reads TGTGCCAGCAGTACCACCCCGGGACTATCCGCAGATACGCAGTATTTT. The V gene is TRBV6-4, the J gene TRBJ2-3; TRBD2 matches at 7 bases. Germline V gene sequence: CDR1 MRHNA, CDR2 SNTAGT. The CDR3 contains 16 residues. Trimming removed 5 bases from V and 4 bases from J; junction bases left unmatched: 12.

The chain uses TRBV7-2 and TRBJ2-3; D unclear. This CDR3 has 14 amino acids. From germline, CDR1 is SGHTA and CDR2 FQGNSA. V was pared by 3 bases and J by 5 bases, with 12 bases between. CDR3 sequence reads: CASSFRQKGDTQYF. The CDR3 DNA reads TGTGCCAGCAGCTTTCGCCAGAAGGGAGATACGCAGTATTTT.

There are a few counts of this clonotype. V and J are TRBV14 and TRBJ2-7; D gene uncertain. V was cut by 0 bases and J by 12 bases, with 12 bases left in between. The V gene's germline CDR1 is SGHDN and CDR2 FVKESK. The CDR3 sequence is 12 residues long. Here the CDR3 DNA reads TGTGCCAGCAGCCAAGATCGGACCAAACGGTACTTC. The encoded protein is CASSQDRTKRYF.

The chain couples TRBV6-6 to TRBJ1-1; D gene ambiguous. V was cut by 7 bases and J by 4 bases, with 7 bases left in between. This CDR3 is 11 amino acids long. CDR1 is MNHNY and CDR2 is SVGAGI in the germline V gene (reference sequence). Here the CDR3 DNA reads TGTGCCAGCACCGCTCTCACTGAAGCTTTCTTT. This encodes CASTALTEAFF.

The chain joins TRBV2 to TRBJ2-3; possibly TRBD2 for D (7 bases). CDR3 size: 15 residues. V gave up 4 bases and J gave up 2 bases, with 13 bases separating them. Per germline, CDR1 SNHLY and CDR2 FYNNEI. The CDR3, as DNA: TGTGCCAGCAGTGTCGCGGGGGCCTACACAGATACGCAGTATTTT. Amino acids: CASSVAGAYTDTQYF.

In its sample, this clonotype was seen a few times. This sequence joins TRBV10-2 and TRBJ1-2, with 11 positions matching TRBD1. The V gene's germline CDR1 is WSHSY and CDR2 SAAADI. The ends lost 3 bases at V and 2 bases at J; junction bases unmatched: 5. This CDR3 has 16 amino acids. The CDR3 region has the DNA TGCGCCAGCAGTGATCTCCGGACAGGGGGCAACTATGGCTACACCTTC. Protein product: CASSDLRTGGNYGYTF.

The V and J genes are TRBV7-9 and TRBJ2-7; TRBD1 matches at 9 bases. J lost 6 bases, V lost 1 base, and 7 bases had no gene match. This CDR3 spans 15 amino acids. The V gene's germline CDR1 is SEHNR and CDR2 FQNEAQ (reference sequence). This chain's CDR3 is CASSLVRQGGTEQYF. In DNA, the CDR3 is TGTGCCAGCAGCTTAGTAAGACAGGGGGGCACCGAGCAGTACTTC.